This T cell receptor (beta chain) appears in the sequencing data of a study of radiotherapy plus CTLA-4 blockade in lung cancer. Study at large: Objective responses were seen in about a sixth of patients, disease control in 25% to 35%.

Comment on this clone: Its antigen is unknown.

Each patient with chemo-refractory metastatic non-small-cell lung cancer was treated with focal radiation plus CTLA-4 blockade using ipilimumab. Only in-frame clones appear in the TCRdb table, and some are missing; sequencing was by immunoSEQ multiplex PCR. This sample has about 62,000 clones, with approximately 76% found just once. The study, taken as a whole, reports: Reports state that early shifts in blood T cell clones, with interferon-beta, best predicted response. Radiotherapy plus ipilimumab was followed by expansion in blood of tumor-derived TCR clones.

The CDR3 sequence is 12 residues long. Germline V gene lookup returns CDR1 LNHDA and CDR2 SQIVND (reference sequence). The V end was cut by 3 bases, the J end by 10 bases, with 12 bases between. The sequence came from a human donor with non-small cell lung cancer who had a complete response to radiotherapy plus ipilimumab. Sequencing was performed on peripheral blood, taken from a patient treated with radiotherapy plus ipilimumab. The J gene is TRBJ1-2, the V gene TRBV19; D possibly corresponds to TRBD1 (5 bases). CDR3 coding DNA: TGTGCCAGTAGTATCCAGGGATTCGACTACACCTTC. This encodes CASSIQGFDYTF. Drawing the rest from reference TRBV19 and TRBJ1-2, the complete variable domain is DGGITQSPKYLFRKEGQNVTLSCEQNLNHDAMYWYRQDPGQGLRLIYYSQIVNDFQKGDIAEGYSVSREKKESFPLTVTSAQKNPTAFYLCASSIQGFDYTFGSGTRLTVV.